This TCR beta chain is from a study of post-analysis software for immune sequencing data. Overall study: Several disease courses (relapsing-remitting, secondary progressive and progressive-relapsing) of multiple sclerosis were included.

The study's findings and limits: When patients were compared with controls, about five TRBV segments were more frequent, TRBV5-6, TRBV5-1 and TRBV20-1 among them.

The TCR beta cDNA libraries contained unique molecular identifiers. TCRdb called the PCR reads again in MiXCR, with one record for every CDR3 protein. The sample consists of roughly 620,000 distinct CDR3 sequences, around 47% of them appearing once. CDR3 size: 12 residues. Germline-derived CDR1 and CDR2 are DFQATT and SNEGSKA (reference sequence). V dropped 3 bases and J dropped 0 bases, with 6 bases sitting between them. This clonotype was found a few times. Its matching antigen is unknown. The chain links TRBV20-1 to TRBJ2-7; D gene unclear. The sample was blood. This TCR was sampled from a girl aged 10-17 years with multiple sclerosis. CDR3 residues: CSARESSYEQYF. CDR3 in DNA: TGCAGTGCTAGGGAGAGCTCCTACGAGCAGTACTTC.